These 3 T cell receptor beta chains originate from one sample sequenced in a study of technical replicates of blood from a few donors. The protocol was immunoSEQ multiplex PCR, while the TCRdb copy is restricted to in-frame clones and leaves out a portion. The sample includes some 70,000 clones, nearly 98% of them seen just once. Sequenced material: T cells isolated from PBMCs. These receptors all stem from a human donor in good health.

The chain has TRBV28 and TRBJ2-1; D not certain. Germline CDR1 is MDHEN and CDR2 is SYDVKM. Trimming removed 5 bases at V and 3 bases at J, with 14 bases between. The CDR3 length is 15 residues. CDR3: CASSLPRHDYNEQFF. CDR3 nucleotide sequence: TGTGCCAGCAGTCTTCCCCGACACGACTACAATGAGCAGTTCTTC. The entire variable domain, with the rest obtained from reference TRBV28 and TRBJ2-1, is as follows: DVKVTQSSRYLVKRTGEKVFLECVQDMDHENMFWYRQDPGLGLRLIYFSYDVKMKEKGDIPEGYSVSREKKERFSLILESASTNQTSMYLCASSLPRHDYNEQFFGPGTRLTVL.

The V and J genes are TRBV28 and TRBJ2-7; 8 nucleotides match TRBD1. Germline-derived CDR1 and CDR2 are MDHEN and SYDVKM. The J segment lost 4 bases and the V segment lost 3 bases, leaving 5 bases of the junction unmatched. There are 14 residues in the CDR3. CDR3 DNA sequence: TGTGCCAGCAGTTTGGTGGACAGGGCTTACGAGCAGTACTTC. Its protein is CASSLVDRAYEQYF.

The V and J genes are TRBV6-1 and TRBJ1-1; possible D gene TRBD1, 6 bases. This CDR3 is built from 12 residues. Germline CDR1 is MNHNS and CDR2 is SASEGT. V gave up 6 bases and J gave up 2 bases, with 7 bases separating them. CDR3 region: CASRTGNTEAFF. The CDR3, as DNA: TGTGCCAGCAGGACAGGAAACACTGAAGCTTTCTTT.